This passage covers 9 T cell receptor beta chains from one sample sequenced in a study of blood T cell repertoires in COVID-19. Sequencing used immunoSEQ multiplex PCR; TCRdb keeps in-frame clones, though not all of them. The sample consists of fewer than 120,000 clones, over 60% of them appearing once. Sequences were obtained from peripheral blood. The receptor source for this set is an elderly woman with acute or convalescent COVID-19.

The rearrangement uses TRBV29-1 and TRBJ2-2; possible D gene TRBD2, 6 bases. The V gene's germline CDR1 is SQVTM and CDR2 ANQGSEA. This CDR3 has 14 amino acids. Trimming cost V 5 bases and J 0 bases, with 10 bases left between them. The chain's CDR3 is CSVRVAANTGELFF. CDR3 DNA sequence: TGCAGCGTTCGGGTAGCGGCGAACACCGGGGAGCTGTTTTTT.

The chain carries TRBV9 and TRBJ2-3; 7 bases are shared with TRBD1. CDR1 SGDLS and CDR2 YYNGEE come from the germline V gene. The ends lost 0 bases at V and 1 base at J; junction bases unmatched: 2. The CDR3 loop spans 15 amino acids. The CDR3 loop reads CASSVVGQGTDTQYF. The CDR3, as DNA: TGTGCCAGCAGCGTAGTCGGACAGGGCACAGATACGCAGTATTTT.

This sequence joins TRBV6-5 and TRBJ1-6; perhaps TRBD1 as D (6 bases). V was cut by 2 bases and J by 10 bases, with 12 bases left in between. This CDR3 is 14 amino acids long. Germline V lookup: CDR1 MNHEY, CDR2 SVGAGI. CDR3 coding DNA: TGTGCCAGCAGTTACCACAGGGTGGGATCACCCCTCCACTTT. It yields the protein CASSYHRVGSPLHF.

The rearrangement joins TRBV11-3 to TRBJ2-3; possibly TRBD1 for D (5 bases). In germline, CDR1 is SGHNT, CDR2 YENEEA. V lost 3 bases to trimming and J lost 3 bases, with 13 bases between them. The CDR3 length is 15 residues. As DNA, the CDR3 is TGTGCCAGCAGCTTTTCGCAGGGAATTACAGATACGCAGTATTTT. Residues: CASSFSQGITDTQYF.

This sequence joins TRBV20-1 and TRBJ1-6, with D uncertain. Trimming left V 3 bases short and J 7 bases short, with 13 bases between. Germline loops: CDR1 DFQATT, CDR2 SNEGSKA (reference sequence). The CDR3 is made up of 14 amino acids. The CDR3 reads CSASMDLLNSPLHF. Written as DNA, the CDR3 is TGCAGTGCTAGTATGGACTTACTGAATTCACCCCTCCACTTT.

The rearrangement links TRBV11-1 to TRBJ1-1; 7 bases are shared with TRBD1. The CDR3 consists of 13 residues. V shed 3 bases and J 9 bases; nucleotides not matched to a gene: 7. Germline CDR1 SGHAT, CDR2 FQDESV (reference sequence). This chain's CDR3 is CASSLDLQGKAFF. In DNA form, the CDR3 reads TGTGCCAGCAGCTTGGATTTACAGGGGAAAGCTTTCTTT.

The V gene is TRBV30, the J gene TRBJ1-2; TRBD1 matches 11 bases. V was pared by 7 bases and J by 7 bases, with 5 bases of the junction left unmatched. This CDR3 is built from 12 residues. Germline V lookup: CDR1 GTSNPN, CDR2 SVGIG (reference sequence). In DNA, the CDR3 is TGTGCCTCCGGACAGGGGGCAGGTGGCTACACCTTC. Its protein product is CASGQGAGGYTF.

This clone was seen only once. Other DNA sequences from this sample encode an identical CDR3 as well. The chain joins TRBV3-1 (or the pseudogene TRBV3-2) to TRBJ2-5; D not resolved. Trimming removed 1 base from V and 4 bases from J, with 4 bases in between. Germline CDR1 LGHDT, CDR2 YNNKEL (reference sequence). The CDR3 has 12 amino acids. Here the CDR3 reads CASSQVRETQYF. CDR3 coding DNA: TGTGCCAGCAGCCAAGTCAGAGAGACCCAGTACTTC.

V and J are TRBV6-5 and TRBJ2-5; TRBD1 might be the D (5 bases). The CDR3 spans 14 residues. Germline loops: CDR1 MNHEY, CDR2 SVGAGI. Trimming pared 2 bases from V and 1 base from J, leaving 8 bases between. The CDR3 nucleotides read TGTGCCAGCAGTTACGGGGCCGGCCAAGAGACCCAGTACTTC. Translation: CASSYGAGQETQYF.